This T cell receptor (beta chain) appears in the sequencing data of a study of CD4 T cells in relation to SARS-CoV-2 and coronaviruses. Sequenced by immunoSEQ multiplex PCR; TCRdb stores in-frame clones only, minus some. There are 35,000 or so clones in the sample; approximately 80% occur only once, and over 20% lies in the top ten. As to this clone: Its antigen is undetermined.

The CDR3 is 14 residues long. Trimming took off 0 bases at V and 4 bases at J, with 9 bases between the two ends. Germline-derived CDR1 and CDR2 are LNHNV and YYDKDF (reference sequence). This clonotype was obtained from an adult with COVID-19. The sequencing input was memory CD4+ T cells from PBMCs, cultured in vitro. The gene calls are TRBV15 and TRBJ1-1, with D unresolved. CDR3 in amino acids: CATSRDRWGTEAFF. In nucleotides, the CDR3 is TGTGCCACCAGCAGAGATCGATGGGGCACTGAAGCTTTCTTT.